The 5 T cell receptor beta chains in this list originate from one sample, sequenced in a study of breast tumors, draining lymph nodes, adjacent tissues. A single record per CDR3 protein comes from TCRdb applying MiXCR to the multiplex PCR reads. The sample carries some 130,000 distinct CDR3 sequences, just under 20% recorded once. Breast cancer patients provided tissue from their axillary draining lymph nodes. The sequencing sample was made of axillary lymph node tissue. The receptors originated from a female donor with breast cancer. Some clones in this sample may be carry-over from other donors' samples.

This CDR3 is CASSLPGQGRRETQYF. As DNA, the CDR3 is TGTGCCAGCAGTTTGCCGGGACAGGGACGTAGAGAGACCCAGTACTTC. This rearrangement joins TRBV28 to TRBJ2-5; 9 nucleotides line up with TRBD1. The junction had 9 bases not matched to a gene; V was cut back by 3 bases and J by 4 bases. The CDR3 length is 16 residues. The germline CDR1 and CDR2 sequences are MDHEN and SYDVKM. The full variable domain, in which reference TRBV28 and TRBJ2-5 provide the parts outside the CDR3, is DVKVTQSSRYLVKRTGEKVFLECVQDMDHENMFWYRQDPGLGLRLIYFSYDVKMKEKGDIPEGYSVSREKKERFSLILESASTNQTSMYLCASSLPGQGRRETQYFGPGTRLLVL.

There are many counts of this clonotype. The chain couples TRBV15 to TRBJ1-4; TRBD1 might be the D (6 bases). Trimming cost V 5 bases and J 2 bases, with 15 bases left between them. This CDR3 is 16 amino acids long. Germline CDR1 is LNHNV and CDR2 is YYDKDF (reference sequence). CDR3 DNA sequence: TGTGCCACCAGCCAGGGAGGGGGTAGGACTAATGAAAAACTGTTTTTT. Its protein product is CATSQGGGRTNEKLFF.

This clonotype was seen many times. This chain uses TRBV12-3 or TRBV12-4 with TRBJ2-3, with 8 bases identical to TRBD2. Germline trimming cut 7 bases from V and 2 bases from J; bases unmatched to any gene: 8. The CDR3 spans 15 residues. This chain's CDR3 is CASTPGGRFTDTQYF. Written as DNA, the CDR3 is TGTGCCAGCACCCCTGGCGGGAGGTTCACAGATACGCAGTATTTT.

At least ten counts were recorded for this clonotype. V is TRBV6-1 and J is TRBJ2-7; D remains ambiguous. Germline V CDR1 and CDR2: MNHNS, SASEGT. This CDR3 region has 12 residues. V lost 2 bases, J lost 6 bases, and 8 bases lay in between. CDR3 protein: CASSERIGEQYF. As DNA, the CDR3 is TGTGCCAGCAGTGAAAGGATTGGCGAGCAGTACTTC.

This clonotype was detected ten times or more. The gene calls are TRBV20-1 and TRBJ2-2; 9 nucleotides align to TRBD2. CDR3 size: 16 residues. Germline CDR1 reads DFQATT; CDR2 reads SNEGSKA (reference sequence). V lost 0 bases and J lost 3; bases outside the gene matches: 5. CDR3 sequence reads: CSARDRTSDYTGELFF. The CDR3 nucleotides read TGCAGTGCTAGAGATCGGACTAGCGATTACACCGGGGAGCTGTTTTTT.